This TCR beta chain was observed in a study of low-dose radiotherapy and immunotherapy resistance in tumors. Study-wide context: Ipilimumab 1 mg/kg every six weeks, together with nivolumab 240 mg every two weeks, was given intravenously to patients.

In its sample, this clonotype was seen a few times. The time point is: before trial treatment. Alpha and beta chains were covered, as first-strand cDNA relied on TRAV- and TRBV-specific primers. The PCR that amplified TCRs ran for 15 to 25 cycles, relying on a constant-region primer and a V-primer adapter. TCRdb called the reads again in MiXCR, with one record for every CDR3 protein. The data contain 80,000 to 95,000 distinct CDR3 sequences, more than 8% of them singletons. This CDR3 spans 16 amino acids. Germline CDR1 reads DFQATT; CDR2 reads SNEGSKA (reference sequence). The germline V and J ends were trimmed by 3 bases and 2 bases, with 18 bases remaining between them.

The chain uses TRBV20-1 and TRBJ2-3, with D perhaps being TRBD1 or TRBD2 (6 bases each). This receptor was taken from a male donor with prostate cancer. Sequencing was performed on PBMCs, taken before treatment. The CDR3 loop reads CSARSGSSGATDTQYF. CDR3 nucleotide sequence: TGCAGTGCTAGGTCGGGTTCTTCGGGGGCCACAGATACGCAGTATTTT.